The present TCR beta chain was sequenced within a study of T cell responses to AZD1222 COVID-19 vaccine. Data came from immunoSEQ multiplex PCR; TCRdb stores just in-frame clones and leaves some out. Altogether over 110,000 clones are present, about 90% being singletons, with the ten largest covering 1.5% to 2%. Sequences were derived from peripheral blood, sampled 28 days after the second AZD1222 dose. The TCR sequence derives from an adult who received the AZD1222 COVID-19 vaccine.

The CDR3 loop is CASSLARGIGNEQFF. CDR3 nucleotides: TGTGCCAGCAGCTTGGCGCGCGGGATCGGAAATGAGCAGTTCTTC. The rearrangement links TRBV7-3 to TRBJ2-1, with a tentative D call TRBD2 (6 bases). Germline lookup yields CDR1 SGHTA and CDR2 FQGTGA. V dropped 3 bases and J dropped 7 bases, with 16 bases sitting between them. This CDR3 contains 15 residues.